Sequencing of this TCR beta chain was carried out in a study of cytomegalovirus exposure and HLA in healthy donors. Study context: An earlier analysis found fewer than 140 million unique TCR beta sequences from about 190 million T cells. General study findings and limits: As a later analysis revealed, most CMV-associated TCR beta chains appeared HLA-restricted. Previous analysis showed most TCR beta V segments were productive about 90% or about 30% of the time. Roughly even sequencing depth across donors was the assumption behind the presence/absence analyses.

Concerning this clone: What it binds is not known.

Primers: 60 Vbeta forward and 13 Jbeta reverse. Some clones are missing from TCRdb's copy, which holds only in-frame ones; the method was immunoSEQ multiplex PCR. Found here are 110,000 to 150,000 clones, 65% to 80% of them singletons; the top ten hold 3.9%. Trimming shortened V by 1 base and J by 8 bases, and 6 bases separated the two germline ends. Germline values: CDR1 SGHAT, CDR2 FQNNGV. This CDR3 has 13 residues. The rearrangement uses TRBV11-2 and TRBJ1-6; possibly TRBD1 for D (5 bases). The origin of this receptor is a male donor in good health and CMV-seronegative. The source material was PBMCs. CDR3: CASSLAGDSPLHF. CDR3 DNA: TGTGCCAGCAGCTTAGCGGGGGATTCACCCCTCCACTTT. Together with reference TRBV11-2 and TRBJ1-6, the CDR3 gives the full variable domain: EAGVAQSPRYKIIEKRQSVAFWCNPISGHATLYWYQQILGQGPKLLIQFQNNGVVDDSQLPKDRFSAERLKGVDSTLKIQPAKLEDSAVYLCASSLAGDSPLHFGNGTRLTVT.